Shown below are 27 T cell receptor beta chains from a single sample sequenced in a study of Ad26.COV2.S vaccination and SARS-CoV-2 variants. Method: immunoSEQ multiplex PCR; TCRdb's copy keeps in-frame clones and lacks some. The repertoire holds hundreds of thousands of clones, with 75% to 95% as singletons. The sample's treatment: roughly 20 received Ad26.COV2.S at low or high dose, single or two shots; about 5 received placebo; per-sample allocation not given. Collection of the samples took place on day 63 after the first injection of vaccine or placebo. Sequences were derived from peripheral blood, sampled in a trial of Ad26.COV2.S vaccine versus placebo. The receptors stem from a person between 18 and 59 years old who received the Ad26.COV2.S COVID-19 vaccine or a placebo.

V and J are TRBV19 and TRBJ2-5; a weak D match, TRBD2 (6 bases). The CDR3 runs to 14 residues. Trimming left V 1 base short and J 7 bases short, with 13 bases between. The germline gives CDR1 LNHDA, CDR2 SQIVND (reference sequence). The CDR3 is CASSIAASDVTQYF. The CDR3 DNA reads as TGTGCCAGTAGTATAGCCGCTAGCGATGTGACCCAGTACTTC.

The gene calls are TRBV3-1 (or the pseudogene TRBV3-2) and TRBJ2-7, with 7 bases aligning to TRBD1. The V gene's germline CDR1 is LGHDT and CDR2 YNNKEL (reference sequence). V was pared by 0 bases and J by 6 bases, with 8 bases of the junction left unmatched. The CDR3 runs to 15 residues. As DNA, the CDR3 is TGTGCCAGCAGCCAAGATCTTGGGAACAGGGGCGAGCAGTACTTC. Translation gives CASSQDLGNRGEQYF.

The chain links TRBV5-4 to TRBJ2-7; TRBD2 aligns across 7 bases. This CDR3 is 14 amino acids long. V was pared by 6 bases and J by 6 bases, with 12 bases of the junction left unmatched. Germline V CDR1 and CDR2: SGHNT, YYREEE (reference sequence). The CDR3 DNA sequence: TGTGCCAGCACCCTACGGGGAGGGGTCGGCGAGCAGTACTTC. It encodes CASTLRGGVGEQYF. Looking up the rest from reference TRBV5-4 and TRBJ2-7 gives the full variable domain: ETGVTQSPTHLIKTRGQQVTLRCSSQSGHNTVSWYQQALGQGPQFIFQYYREEENGRGNFPPRFSGLQFPNYSSELNVNALELDDSALYLCASTLRGGVGEQYFGPGTRLTVT.

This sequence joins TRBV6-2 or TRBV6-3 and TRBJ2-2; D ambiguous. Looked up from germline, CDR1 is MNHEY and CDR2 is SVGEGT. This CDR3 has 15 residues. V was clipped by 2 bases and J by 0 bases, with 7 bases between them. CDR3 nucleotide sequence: TGTGCCAGCAGTTACGGGGTCGCGAACACCGGGGAGCTGTTTTTT. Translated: CASSYGVANTGELFF.

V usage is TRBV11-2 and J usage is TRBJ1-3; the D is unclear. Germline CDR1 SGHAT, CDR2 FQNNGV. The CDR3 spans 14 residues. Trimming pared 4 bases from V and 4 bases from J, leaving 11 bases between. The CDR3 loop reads CASSSRTEGNTIYF. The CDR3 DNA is TGTGCCAGCAGCTCACGGACGGAGGGAAACACCATATATTTT. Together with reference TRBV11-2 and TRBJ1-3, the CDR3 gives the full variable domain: EAGVAQSPRYKIIEKRQSVAFWCNPISGHATLYWYQQILGQGPKLLIQFQNNGVVDDSQLPKDRFSAERLKGVDSTLKIQPAKLEDSAVYLCASSSRTEGNTIYFGEGSWLTVV.

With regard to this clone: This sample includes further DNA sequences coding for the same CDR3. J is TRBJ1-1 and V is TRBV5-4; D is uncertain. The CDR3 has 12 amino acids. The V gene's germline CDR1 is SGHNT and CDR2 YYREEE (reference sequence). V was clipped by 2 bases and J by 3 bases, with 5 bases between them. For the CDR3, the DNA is TGTGCCAGCAGCTTAGGATACACTGAAGCTTTCTTT. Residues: CASSLGYTEAFF.

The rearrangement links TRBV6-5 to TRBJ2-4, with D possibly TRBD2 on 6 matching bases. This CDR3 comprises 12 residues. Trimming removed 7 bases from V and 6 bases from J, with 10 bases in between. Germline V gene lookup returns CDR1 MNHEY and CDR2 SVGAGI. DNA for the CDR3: TGTGCCAGCACAGGGACTTCAAACATTCAGTACTTC. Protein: CASTGTSNIQYF.

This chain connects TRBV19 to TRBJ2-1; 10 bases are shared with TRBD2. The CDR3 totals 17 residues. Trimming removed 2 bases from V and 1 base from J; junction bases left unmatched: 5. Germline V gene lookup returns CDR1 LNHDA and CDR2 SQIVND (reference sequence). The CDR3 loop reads CASSISKREGSYNEQFF. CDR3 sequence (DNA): TGTGCCAGTAGTATATCAAAGCGGGAGGGGTCCTACAATGAGCAGTTCTTC.

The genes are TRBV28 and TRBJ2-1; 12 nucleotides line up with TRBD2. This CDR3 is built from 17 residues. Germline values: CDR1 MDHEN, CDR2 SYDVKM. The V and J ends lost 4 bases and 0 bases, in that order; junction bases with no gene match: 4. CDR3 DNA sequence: TGTGCCAGCAGTTCGCTAGCGGGAGGGAGCTCCTACAATGAGCAGTTCTTC. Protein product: CASSSLAGGSSYNEQFF. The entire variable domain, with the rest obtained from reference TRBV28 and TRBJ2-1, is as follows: DVKVTQSSRYLVKRTGEKVFLECVQDMDHENMFWYRQDPGLGLRLIYFSYDVKMKEKGDIPEGYSVSREKKERFSLILESASTNQTSMYLCASSSLAGGSSYNEQFFGPGTRLTVL.

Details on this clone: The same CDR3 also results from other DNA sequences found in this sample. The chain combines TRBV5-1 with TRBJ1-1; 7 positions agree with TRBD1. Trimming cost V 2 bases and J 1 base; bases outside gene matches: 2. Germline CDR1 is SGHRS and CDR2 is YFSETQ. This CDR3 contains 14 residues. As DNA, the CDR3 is TGCGCCAGCAGCTTTGGGACAGCGAACACTGAAGCTTTCTTT. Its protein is CASSFGTANTEAFF.

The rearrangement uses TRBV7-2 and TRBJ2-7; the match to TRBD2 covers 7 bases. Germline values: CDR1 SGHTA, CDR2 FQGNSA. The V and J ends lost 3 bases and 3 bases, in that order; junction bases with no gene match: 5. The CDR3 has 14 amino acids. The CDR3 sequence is CASSLGTIDYEQYF. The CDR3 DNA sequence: TGTGCCAGCAGCTTGGGGACTATAGACTACGAGCAGTACTTC.

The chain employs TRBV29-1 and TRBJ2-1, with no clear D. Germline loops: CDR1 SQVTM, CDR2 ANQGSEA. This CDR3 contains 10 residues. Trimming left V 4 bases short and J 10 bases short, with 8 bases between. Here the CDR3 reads CSVVGYEQFF. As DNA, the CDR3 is TGCAGCGTTGTCGGGTACGAGCAGTTCTTC.

The CDR3, as DNA: TGCGCCAGCAGCCCTGGAACGGGTCAATACAATGAGCAGTTCTTC. Its translation: CASSPGTGQYNEQFF. The chain carries TRBV5-1 and TRBJ2-1; D remains ambiguous. Germline CDR1 and CDR2: SGHRS and YFSETQ. This CDR3 comprises 15 residues. The V end lost 4 bases, the J end lost 4 bases, and 15 bases lay between the germline ends. The variable domain in full, completed from reference TRBV5-1 and TRBJ2-1, reads KAGVTQTPRYLIKTRGQQVTLSCSPISGHRSVSWYQQTPGQGLQFLFEYFSETQRNKGNFPGRFSGRQFSNSRSEMNVSTLELGDSALYLCASSPGTGQYNEQFFGPGTRLTVL.

The CDR3 region is CASSSTRADDGYGYTF. The CDR3 bases are TGTGCCAGCAGTTCAACCCGGGCAGACGACGGTTATGGCTACACCTTC. The chain couples TRBV28 to TRBJ1-2; no firm D call. The V end was cut by 4 bases, the J end by 5 bases, with 20 bases between. This CDR3 contains 16 residues. The germline V gene encodes CDR1 MDHEN and CDR2 SYDVKM.

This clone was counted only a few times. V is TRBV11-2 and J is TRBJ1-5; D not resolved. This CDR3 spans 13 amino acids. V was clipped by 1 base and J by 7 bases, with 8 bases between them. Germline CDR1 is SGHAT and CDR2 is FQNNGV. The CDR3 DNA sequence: TGTGCCAGCAGCTTAGGCTTAGAACAGCCCCAGCATTTT. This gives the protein CASSLGLEQPQHF.

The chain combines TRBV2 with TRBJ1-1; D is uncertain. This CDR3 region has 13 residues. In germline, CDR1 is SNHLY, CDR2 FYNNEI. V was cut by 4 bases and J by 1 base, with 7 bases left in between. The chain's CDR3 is CASSVRQNTEAFF. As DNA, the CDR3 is TGTGCCAGCAGTGTTAGACAGAACACTGAAGCTTTCTTT.

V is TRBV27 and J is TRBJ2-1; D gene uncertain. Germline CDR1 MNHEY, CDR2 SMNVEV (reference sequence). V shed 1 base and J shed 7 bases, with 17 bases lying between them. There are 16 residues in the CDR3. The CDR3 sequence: CASSLFKSVGKNEQFF. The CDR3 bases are TGTGCCAGCAGTTTATTTAAAAGCGTGGGAAAGAATGAGCAGTTCTTC.

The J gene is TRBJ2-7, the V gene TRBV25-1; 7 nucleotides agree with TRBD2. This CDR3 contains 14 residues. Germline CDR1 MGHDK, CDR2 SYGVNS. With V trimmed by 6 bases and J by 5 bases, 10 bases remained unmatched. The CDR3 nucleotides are TGTGCCAGCAGCAACCGGGACTATCCCGACGAGCAGTACTTC. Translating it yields CASSNRDYPDEQYF.

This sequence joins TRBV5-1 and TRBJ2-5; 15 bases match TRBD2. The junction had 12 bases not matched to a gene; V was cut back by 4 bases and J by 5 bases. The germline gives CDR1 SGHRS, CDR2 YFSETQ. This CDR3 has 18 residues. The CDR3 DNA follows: TGCGCCAGCAGCCCGGGACTAGCGGGAGGTTGGGAACCGGAGACCCAGTACTTC. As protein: CASSPGLAGGWEPETQYF.

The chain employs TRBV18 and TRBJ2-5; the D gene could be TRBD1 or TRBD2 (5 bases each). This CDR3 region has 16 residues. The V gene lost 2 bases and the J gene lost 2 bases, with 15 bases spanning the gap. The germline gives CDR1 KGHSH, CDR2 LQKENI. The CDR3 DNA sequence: TGTGCCAGCTCACCATTTCAAGAGGGGATACAAGAGACCCAGTACTTC. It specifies CASSPFQEGIQETQYF. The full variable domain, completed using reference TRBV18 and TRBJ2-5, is NAGVMQNPRHLVRRRGQEARLRCSPMKGHSHVYWYRQLPEEGLKFMVYLQKENIIDESGMPKERFSAEFPKEGPSILRIQQVVRGDSAAYFCASSPFQEGIQETQYFGPGTRLLVL.

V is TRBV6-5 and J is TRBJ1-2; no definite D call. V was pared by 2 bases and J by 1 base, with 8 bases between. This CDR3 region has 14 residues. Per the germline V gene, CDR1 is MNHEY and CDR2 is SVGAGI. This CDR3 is CASSYGQINYGYTF. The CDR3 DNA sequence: TGTGCCAGCAGTTACGGGCAGATTAACTATGGCTACACCTTC.

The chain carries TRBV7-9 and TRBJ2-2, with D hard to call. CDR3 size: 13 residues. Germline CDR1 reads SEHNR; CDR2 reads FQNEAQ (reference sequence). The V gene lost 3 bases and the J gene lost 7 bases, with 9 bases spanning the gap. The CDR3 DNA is TGTGCCAGCAGCTTCCTAGTTCACGGGGAGCTGTTTTTT. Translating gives CASSFLVHGELFF.

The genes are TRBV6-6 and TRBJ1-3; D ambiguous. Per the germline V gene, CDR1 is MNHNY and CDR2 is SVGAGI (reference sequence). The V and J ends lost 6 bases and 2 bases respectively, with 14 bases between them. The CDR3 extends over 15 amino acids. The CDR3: CASSLSLGPGNTIYF. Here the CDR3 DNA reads TGTGCCAGCAGCCTGAGTCTTGGGCCTGGAAACACCATATATTTT.

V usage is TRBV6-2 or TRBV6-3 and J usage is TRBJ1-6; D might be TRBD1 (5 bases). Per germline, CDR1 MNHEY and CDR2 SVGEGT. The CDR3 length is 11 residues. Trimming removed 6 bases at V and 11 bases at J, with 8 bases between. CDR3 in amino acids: CASSGGTPLHF. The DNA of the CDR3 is TGTGCCAGCAGCGGGGGAACACCCCTCCACTTT.

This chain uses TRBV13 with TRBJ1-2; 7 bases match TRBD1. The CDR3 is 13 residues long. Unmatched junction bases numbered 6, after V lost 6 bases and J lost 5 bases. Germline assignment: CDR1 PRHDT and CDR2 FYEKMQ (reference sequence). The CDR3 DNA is TGTGCCAGCAGTTCTGACAGGGTATATGGCTACACCTTC. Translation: CASSSDRVYGYTF.

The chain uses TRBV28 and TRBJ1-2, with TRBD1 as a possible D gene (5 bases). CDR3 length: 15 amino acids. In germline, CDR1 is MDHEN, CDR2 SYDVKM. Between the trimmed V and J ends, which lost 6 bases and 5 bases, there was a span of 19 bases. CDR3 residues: CASRRAGAGEYGYTF. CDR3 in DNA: TGTGCCAGCAGGCGGGCGGGTGCGGGGGAGTATGGCTACACCTTC.

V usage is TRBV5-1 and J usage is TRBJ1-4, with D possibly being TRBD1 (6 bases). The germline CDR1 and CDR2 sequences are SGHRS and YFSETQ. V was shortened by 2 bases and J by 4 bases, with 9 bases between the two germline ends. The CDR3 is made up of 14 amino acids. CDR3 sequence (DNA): TGCGCCAGCAGCTTACAGGGCTTTAATGAAAAACTGTTTTTT. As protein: CASSLQGFNEKLFF.